This TCR beta chain was documented in a study of T cells in Graves' hyperthyroidism and ophthalmopathy. This CDR3 comprises 16 residues. V was trimmed by 6 bases and J by 0 bases, leaving 14 bases between them. Per the germline V gene, CDR1 is MDHEN and CDR2 is SYDVKM. This clonotype occurred many times. Its antigen is unknown. Each diagnosis was grounded in clinical symptoms, serum thyroxine and TRAb, thyroid ultrasound, and orbital computed tomography. TCR beta CDR3 sequences were amplified from RNA transcripts. Researchers ran a first-round RT-PCR on the TCR CDR3 using the HTBI primer set. TCRdb processed the multiplex PCR reads anew with MiXCR; each CDR3 protein has one entry. Here the sample spans approximately 370,000 distinct CDR3 sequences, about 15% being singletons. General study findings and limits: Ophthalmopathy was separated from stable hyperthyroidism by a 13 V-J model.

This chain links TRBV28 with TRBJ2-2; D uncertain. Sequencing used blood. This sequence was found in a woman in her 30s with Graves' hyperthyroidism. The CDR3 coding sequence is TGTGCCAGCAGCCGGCCTTCTTCCGCGAACACCGGGGAGCTGTTTTTT. Translating it yields CASSRPSSANTGELFF.